Included here is one T cell receptor (beta chain) sequence, with context. The CDR3 loop spans 17 amino acids. Between the trimmed V and J ends, which lost 2 bases and 6 bases, there was a span of 21 bases. CDR1 and CDR2 from the germline V gene are SGDLS and YYNGEE. The source of the sample is a study of T cell clones after liver transplantation. TCRdb keeps only in-frame clones here, not all; method: immunoSEQ multiplex PCR. This table holds 70,000 to 85,000 clones, about 80% found once. The starting material was CD4+ T cells from blood, obtained before liver transplant. J is TRBJ2-1 and V is TRBV9; D tentatively fits TRBD1 or TRBD2 (6 bases each). The clonotype comes from a human donor who received a liver transplant. The DNA for the CDR3 is TGTGCCAGCAGCGTCCATGCCAACACGGGGGCGGGCAATGAGCAGTTCTTC. Translated: CASSVHANTGAGNEQFF.